This T cell receptor (beta chain) was identified in a study of blood T cell repertoires in COVID-19. In the study overall: Collection of acute and convalescent COVID-19 samples took place in the United States, Italy and Spain. In each case, the material was cDNA or gDNA derived from T cells, B-cell-depleted T cells, or PBMCs.

The V gene's germline CDR1 is SGHKS and CDR2 YYEKEE (reference sequence). The CDR3 consists of 16 residues. The ends lost 3 bases at V and 1 base at J; junction bases unmatched: 5. Methods used by the authors: Amplification of reference gene primers provided the estimated nucleated cell counts. Some clones are missing from TCRdb's copy, which holds only in-frame ones; the method was immunoSEQ multiplex PCR. That table supplies the V and J calls and clone size; D and trimming were determined from the DNA. The sample comprises 80,000 to 100,000 clones, 86% of which are singletons, and about a fifth rests with the top ten.

Sample: peripheral blood. V gene TRBV5-5 combines with J gene TRBJ2-1; 9 bases fit TRBD2. The clonotype comes from a woman older than 75 in a cohort sampled during active or convalescent COVID-19. CDR3 coding DNA: TGTGCCAGCAGCTCGGCTAGCGGGGTATCCTACAATGAGCAGTTCTTC. It yields the protein CASSSASGVSYNEQFF.